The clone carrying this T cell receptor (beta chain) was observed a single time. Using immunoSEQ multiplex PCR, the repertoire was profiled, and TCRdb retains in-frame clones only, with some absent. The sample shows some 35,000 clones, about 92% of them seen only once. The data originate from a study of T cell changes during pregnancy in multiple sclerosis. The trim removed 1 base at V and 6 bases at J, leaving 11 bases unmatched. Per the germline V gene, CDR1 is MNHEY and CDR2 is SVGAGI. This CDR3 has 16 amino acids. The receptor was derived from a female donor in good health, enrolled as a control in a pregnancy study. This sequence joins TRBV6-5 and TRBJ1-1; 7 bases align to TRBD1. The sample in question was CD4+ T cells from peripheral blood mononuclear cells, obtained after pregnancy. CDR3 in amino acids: CASSYYRTGASAEAFF. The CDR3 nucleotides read TGTGCCAGCAGTTACTATCGTACAGGGGCGAGCGCTGAAGCTTTCTTT.